This T cell receptor beta chain was sequenced in a study of response to subunit inactivated influenza vaccine. Broader study findings: Authors suggested seasonal influenza vaccinations each recruit few new T cells.

The CDR3 has 13 residues. Trimming removed 3 bases at V and 0 bases at J, with 6 bases between. CDR1 and CDR2 from the germline V gene are ENHRY and SYGVKD. This clonotype was seen a few times. As yet, its antigen is unknown. TCRdb re-called the RT-PCR reads through MiXCR, storing one row per CDR3 protein. The repertoire has about 500,000 distinct CDR3 sequences, 16% of them found once; the top ten carry 3%. The source is a man aged 45 to 70 who received an inactivated influenza vaccine. The sample here was CD4+ T cells sorted from PBMCs, taken roughly 24 months after vaccination. The V call is TRBV10-3, the J call TRBJ2-7, with D unclear. The CDR3 bases are TGTGCCATCAGTGATGGAGTCTCCTACGAGCAGTACTTC. This codes for CAISDGVSYEQYF.